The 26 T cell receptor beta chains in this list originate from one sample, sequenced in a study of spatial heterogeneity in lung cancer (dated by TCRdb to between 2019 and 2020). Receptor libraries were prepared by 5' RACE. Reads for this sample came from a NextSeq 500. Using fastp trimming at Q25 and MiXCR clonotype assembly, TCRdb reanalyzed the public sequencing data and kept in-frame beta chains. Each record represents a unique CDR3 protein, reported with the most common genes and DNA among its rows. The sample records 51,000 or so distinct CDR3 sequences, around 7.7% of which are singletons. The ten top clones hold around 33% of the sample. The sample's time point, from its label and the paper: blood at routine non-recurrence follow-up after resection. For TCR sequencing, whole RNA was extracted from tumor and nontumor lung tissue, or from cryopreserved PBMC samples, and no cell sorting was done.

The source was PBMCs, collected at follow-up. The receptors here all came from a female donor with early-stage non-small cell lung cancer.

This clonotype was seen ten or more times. The CDR3 coding sequence is TGTGCCAGCAGCCTCTCGGCAGGGCAAGAGACCCAGTACTTC. Residues: CASSLSAGQETQYF. The rearrangement joins TRBV7-3 to TRBJ2-5, with D possibly matching TRBD1 (5 bases). V gave up 5 bases and J gave up 2 bases, with 12 bases separating them. The germline V gene has CDR1 SGHTA and CDR2 FQGTGA. CDR3 length: 14 residues.

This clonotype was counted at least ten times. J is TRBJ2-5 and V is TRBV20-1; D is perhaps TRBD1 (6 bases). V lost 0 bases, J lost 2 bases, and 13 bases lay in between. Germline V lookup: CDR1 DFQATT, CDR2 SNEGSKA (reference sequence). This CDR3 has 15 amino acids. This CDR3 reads CSARDGQLAQETQYF. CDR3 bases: TGCAGTGCTAGAGACGGACAGCTTGCACAAGAGACCCAGTACTTC.

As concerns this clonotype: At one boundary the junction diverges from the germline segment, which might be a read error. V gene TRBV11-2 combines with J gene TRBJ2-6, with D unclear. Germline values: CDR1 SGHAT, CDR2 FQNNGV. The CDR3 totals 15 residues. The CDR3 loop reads CVSSLMNAGANVLTF. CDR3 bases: TGTGTCAGCAGCTTAATGAACGCTGGGGCCAACGTCCTGACTTTC. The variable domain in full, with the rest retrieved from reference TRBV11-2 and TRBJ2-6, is EAGVAQSPRYKIIEKRQSVAFWCNPISGHATLYWYQQILGQGPKLLIQFQNNGVVDDSQLPKDRFSAERLKGVDSTLKIQPAKLEDSAVYLCVSSLMNAGANVLTFGAGSRLTVL.

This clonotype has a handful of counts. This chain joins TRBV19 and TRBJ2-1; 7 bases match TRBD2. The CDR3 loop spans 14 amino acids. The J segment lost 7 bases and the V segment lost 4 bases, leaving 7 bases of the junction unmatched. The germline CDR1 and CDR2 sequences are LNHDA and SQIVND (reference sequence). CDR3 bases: TGTGCCAGTAGTAGGGAGGGCTCACTGAATGAGCAGTTCTTC. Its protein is CASSREGSLNEQFF.

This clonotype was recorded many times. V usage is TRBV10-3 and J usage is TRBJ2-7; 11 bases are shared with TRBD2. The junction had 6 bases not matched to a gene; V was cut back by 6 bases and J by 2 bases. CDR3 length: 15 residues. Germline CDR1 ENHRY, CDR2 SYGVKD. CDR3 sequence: CAIRGTSGTPYEQYF. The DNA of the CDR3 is TGTGCCATCAGGGGGACTAGCGGCACCCCCTACGAGCAGTACTTC.

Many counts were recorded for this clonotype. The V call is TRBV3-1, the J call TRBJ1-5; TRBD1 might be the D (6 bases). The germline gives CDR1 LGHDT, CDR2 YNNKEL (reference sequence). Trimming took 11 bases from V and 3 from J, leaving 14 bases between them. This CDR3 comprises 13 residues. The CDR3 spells CASKGGPNQPQHF. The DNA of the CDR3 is TGTGCCTCTAAAGGGGGACCCAATCAGCCCCAGCATTTT.

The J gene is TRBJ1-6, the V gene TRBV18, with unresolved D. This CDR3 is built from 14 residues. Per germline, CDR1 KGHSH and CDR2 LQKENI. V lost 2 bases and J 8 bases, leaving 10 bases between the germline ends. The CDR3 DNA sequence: TGTGCCAGCTCACCAATGGGCAAGGATTCACCCCTCCACTTT. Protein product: CASSPMGKDSPLHF.

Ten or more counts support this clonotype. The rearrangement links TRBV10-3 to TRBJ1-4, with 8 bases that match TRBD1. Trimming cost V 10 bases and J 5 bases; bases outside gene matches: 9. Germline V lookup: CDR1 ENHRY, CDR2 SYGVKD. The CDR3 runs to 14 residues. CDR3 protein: CATSGDRLNEKLFF. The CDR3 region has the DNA TGTGCCACATCGGGGGACAGGCTCAATGAAAAACTGTTTTTT.

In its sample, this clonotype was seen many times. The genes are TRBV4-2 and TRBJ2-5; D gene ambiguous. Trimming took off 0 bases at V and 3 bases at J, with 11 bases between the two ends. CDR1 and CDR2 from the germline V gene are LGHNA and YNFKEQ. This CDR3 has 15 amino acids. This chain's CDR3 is CASSQDLTQEETQYF. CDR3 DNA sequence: TGTGCCAGCAGCCAAGATCTGACCCAAGAAGAGACCCAGTACTTC.

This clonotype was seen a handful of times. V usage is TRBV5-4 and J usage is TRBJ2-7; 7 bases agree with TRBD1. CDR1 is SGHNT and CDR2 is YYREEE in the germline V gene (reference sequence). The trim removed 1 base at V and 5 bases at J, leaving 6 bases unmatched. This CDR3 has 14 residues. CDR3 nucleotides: TGTGCCAGCAGCTTGCTCCACACAGGGGACGAGCAGTACTTC. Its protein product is CASSLLHTGDEQYF. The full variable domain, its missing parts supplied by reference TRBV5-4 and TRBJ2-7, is ETGVTQSPTHLIKTRGQQVTLRCSSQSGHNTVSWYQQALGQGPQFIFQYYREEENGRGNFPPRFSGLQFPNYSSELNVNALELDDSALYLCASSLLHTGDEQYFGPGTRLTVT.

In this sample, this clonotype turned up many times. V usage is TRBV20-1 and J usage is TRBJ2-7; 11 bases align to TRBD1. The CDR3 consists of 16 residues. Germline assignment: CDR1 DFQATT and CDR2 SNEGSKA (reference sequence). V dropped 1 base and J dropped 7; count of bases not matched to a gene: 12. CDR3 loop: CSARGTLDRGLGEQYF. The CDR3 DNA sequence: TGCAGTGCTAGAGGGACCTTGGACAGGGGGCTTGGAGAGCAGTACTTC.

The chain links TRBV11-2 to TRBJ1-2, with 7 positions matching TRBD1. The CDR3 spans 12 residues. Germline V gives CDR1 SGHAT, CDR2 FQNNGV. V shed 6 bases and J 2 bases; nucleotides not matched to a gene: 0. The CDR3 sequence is CASRDRNYGYTF. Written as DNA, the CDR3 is TGTGCCAGCAGGGACAGGAACTATGGCTACACCTTC.

The DNA of the CDR3 is TGTGCCAGCAGCTTGCCGTGGAGACAAAACTATGGCTACACCTTC. Its translation: CASSLPWRQNYGYTF. The chain combines TRBV5-8 with TRBJ1-2, with no clear D. The germline V and J ends were trimmed by 1 base and 2 bases, with 12 bases remaining between them. The CDR3 consists of 15 residues. Germline CDR1 reads SGHTS; CDR2 reads YDEGEE.

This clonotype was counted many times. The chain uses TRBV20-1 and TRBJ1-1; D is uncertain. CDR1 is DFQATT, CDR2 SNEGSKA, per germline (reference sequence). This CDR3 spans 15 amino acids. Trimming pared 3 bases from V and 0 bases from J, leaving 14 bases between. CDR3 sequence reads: CSASGGTTMNTEAFF. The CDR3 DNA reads TGCAGTGCTAGTGGTGGTACGACCATGAACACTGAAGCTTTCTTT.

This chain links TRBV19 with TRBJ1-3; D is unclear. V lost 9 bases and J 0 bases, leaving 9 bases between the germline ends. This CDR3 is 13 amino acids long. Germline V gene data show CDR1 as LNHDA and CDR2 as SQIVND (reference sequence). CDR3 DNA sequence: TGTGCCAGCAGACTCAACTCTGGAAACACCATATATTTT. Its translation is CASRLNSGNTIYF. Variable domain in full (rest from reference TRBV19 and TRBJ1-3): DGGITQSPKYLFRKEGQNVTLSCEQNLNHDAMYWYRQDPGQGLRLIYYSQIVNDFQKGDIAEGYSVSREKKESFPLTVTSAQKNPTAFYLCASRLNSGNTIYFGEGSWLTVV.

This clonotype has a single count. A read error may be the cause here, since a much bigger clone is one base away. The DNA for the CDR3 is TGTGCCAGCAGTTTTGGGGTCCCAACCGGGGAGCTGTTTTTT. This encodes CASSFGVPTGELFF. The gene calls are TRBV12-3 or TRBV12-4 and TRBJ2-2; the D is unclear. This CDR3 contains 14 residues. V was pared by 3 bases and J by 5 bases, with 10 bases between.

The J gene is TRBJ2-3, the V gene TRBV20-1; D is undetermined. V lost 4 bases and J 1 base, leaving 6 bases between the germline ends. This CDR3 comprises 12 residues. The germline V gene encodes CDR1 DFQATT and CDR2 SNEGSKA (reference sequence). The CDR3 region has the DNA TGCAGTGCTACCGGCGGCACAGATACGCAGTATTTT. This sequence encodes CSATGGTDTQYF.

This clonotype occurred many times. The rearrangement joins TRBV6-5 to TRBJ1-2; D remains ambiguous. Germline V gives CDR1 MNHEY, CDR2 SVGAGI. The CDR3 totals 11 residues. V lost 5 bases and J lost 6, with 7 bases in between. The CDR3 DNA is TGTGCCAGCAGTGGGGTAAATGGCTACACCTTC. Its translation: CASSGVNGYTF.

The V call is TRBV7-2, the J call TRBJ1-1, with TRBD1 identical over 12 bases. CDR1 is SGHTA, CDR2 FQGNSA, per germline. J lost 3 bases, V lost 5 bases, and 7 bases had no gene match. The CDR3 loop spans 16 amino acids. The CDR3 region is CASSPSGTGGYTEAFF. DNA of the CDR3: TGTGCCAGCAGCCCTTCCGGGACAGGGGGCTACACTGAAGCTTTCTTT.

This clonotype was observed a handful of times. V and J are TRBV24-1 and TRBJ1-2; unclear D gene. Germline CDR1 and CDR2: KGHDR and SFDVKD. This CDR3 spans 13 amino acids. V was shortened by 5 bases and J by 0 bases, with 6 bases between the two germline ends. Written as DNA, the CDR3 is TGTGCCACCAGTGTATCTGCTAACTATGGCTACACCTTC. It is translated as CATSVSANYGYTF.

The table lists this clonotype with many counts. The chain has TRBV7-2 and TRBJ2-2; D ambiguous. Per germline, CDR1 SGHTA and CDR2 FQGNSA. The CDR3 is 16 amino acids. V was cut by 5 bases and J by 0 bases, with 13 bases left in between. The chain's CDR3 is CASSPERLSNTGELFF. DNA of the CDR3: TGTGCCAGCAGCCCTGAGAGACTTTCGAACACCGGGGAGCTGTTTTTT.

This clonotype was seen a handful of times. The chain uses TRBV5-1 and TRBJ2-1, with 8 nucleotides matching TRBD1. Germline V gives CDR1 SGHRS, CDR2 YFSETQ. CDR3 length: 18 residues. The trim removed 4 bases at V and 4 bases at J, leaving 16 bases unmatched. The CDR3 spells CASSGVFPDRGSYNEQFF. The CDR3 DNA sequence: TGCGCCAGCAGCGGCGTTTTTCCCGACAGGGGATCATACAATGAGCAGTTCTTC.

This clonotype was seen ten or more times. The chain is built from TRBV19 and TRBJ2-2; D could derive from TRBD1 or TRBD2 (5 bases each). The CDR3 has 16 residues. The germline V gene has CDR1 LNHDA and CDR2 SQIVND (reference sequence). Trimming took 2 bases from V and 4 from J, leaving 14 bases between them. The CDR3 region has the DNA TGTGCCAGTAGTATAAATCCGGGGCAACTCACCGGGGAGCTGTTTTTT. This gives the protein CASSINPGQLTGELFF.

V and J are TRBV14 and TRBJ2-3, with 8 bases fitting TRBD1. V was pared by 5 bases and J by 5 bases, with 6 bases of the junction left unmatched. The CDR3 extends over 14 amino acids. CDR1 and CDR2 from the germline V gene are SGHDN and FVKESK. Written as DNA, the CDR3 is TGTGCCAGCAGCACCCGGACAGGGCTAGATACGCAGTATTTT. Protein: CASSTRTGLDTQYF.

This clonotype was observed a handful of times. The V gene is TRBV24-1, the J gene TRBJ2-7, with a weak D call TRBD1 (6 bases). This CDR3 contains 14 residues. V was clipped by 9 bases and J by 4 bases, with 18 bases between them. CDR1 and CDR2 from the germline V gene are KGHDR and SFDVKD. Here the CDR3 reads CATAPHRVWYEQYF. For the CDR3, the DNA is TGTGCCACCGCCCCCCACAGGGTTTGGTACGAGCAGTACTTC.

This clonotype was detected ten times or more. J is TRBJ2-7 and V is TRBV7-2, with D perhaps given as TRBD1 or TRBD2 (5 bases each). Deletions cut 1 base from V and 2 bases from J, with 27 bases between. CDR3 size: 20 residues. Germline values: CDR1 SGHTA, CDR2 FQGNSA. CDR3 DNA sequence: TGTGCCAGCAGCTTAGGATTTTGGGGCCACAGGAGACGAGGGACCTACGAGCAGTACTTC. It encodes CASSLGFWGHRRRGTYEQYF.